This T cell receptor beta chain originates from a study of a mutant IDH1 vaccine in newly diagnosed glioma. Study summary: Initiation of the vaccine course occurred 4-6 weeks after radiotherapy alone, or alongside temozolomide cycles. Treated patients were about 60% male, approximately 38% female, mean age roughly 40 years.

Time point of the sample: week 5, during vaccination. Vaccination comprised doses that each held 300 ug of mutant IDH1 20-mer peptide, plus topical imiquimod. New IDH1-mutant, ATRX-lost WHO grade 3 or 4 astrocytomas occurred in donors. Looked up from germline, CDR1 is KGHSH and CDR2 is LQKENI. V lost 0 bases and J 8 bases, leaving 16 bases between the germline ends. The CDR3 is 16 residues long. Sequencing was performed with immunoSEQ multiplex PCR; in TCRdb, only in-frame clones are kept and a portion is missing. The repertoire holds roughly 62,000 clones, with approximately 79% as singletons. Remarks on this clone: Antigen unknown.

The sequence was collected from a woman aged 45-65 years with glioma. The sequenced sample was PBMCs, obtained from a glioma patient whose treatment included an IDH1 peptide vaccine. This chain connects TRBV18 to TRBJ1-4; no definite D call. The CDR3 loop reads CASSPPMVRRPEKLFF. In nucleotides, the CDR3 is TGTGCCAGCTCACCACCAATGGTCAGAAGGCCCGAAAAACTGTTTTTT.